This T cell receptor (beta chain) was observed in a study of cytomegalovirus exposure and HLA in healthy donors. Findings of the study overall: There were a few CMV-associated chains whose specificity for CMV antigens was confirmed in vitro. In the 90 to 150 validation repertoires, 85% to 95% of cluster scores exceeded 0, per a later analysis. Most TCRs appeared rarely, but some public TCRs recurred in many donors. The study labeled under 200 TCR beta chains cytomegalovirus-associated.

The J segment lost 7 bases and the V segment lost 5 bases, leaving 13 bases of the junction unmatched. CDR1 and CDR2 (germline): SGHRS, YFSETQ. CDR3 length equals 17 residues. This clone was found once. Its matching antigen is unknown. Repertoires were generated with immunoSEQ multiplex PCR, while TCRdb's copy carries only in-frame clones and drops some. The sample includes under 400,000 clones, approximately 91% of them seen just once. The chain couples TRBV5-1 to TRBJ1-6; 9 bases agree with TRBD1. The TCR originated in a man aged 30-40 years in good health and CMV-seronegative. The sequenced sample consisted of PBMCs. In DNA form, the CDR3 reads TGCGCCAGCAGACCCGGGACAGGGCCTGAGGTAAATTCACCCCTCCACTTT. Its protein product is CASRPGTGPEVNSPLHF.